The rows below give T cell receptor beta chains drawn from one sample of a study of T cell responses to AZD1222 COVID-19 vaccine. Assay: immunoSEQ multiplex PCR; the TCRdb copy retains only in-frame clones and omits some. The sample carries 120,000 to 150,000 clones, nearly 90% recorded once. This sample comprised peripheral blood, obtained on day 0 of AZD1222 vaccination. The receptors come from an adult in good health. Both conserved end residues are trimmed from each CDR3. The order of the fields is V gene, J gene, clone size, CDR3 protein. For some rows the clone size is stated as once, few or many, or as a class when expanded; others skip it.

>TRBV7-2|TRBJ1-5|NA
ASSGTSLREPQH
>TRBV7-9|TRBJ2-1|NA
ASSLEGFYNEQF
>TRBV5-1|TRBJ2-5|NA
ASSLAEGSPGTQY
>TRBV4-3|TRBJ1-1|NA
ASSLRQGLNTEAF
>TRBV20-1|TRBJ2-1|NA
SAHKNEQF
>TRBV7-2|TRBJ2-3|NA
ASSNRLADVTDTQY
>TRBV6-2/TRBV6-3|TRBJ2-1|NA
ASTPEGGEVNEQF
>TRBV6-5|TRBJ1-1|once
ASSLGTRNTEAF
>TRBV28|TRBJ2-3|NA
ASSLSGRFTDTQY
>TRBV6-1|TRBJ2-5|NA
ASSEGNAGVTQY
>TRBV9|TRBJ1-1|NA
ASSRGPNTEAF
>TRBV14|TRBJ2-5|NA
ASSRLRGQQETQY
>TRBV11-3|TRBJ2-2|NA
ASSLRSGDMGGELF
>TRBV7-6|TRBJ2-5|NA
ASSQPGGGLQETQY
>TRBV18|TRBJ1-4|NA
ASSRDLGTGSEKLF
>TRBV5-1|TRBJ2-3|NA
ASKRLAEFTDTQY
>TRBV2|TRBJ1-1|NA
ASRWSGPNAAF
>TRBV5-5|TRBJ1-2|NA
ASSSLPAGEGYT
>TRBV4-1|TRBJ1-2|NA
ASSQERRLLGYGYT
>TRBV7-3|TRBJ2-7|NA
ASSLGQGAGEQY
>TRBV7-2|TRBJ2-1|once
ASSSLPGLAHEQF
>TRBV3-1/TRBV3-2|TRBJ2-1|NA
ASSQGPRASGNNEQF
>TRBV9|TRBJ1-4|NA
ASSATPGQGGEKLF
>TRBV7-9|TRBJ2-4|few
ASSRTSDKNIQY
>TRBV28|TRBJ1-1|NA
ASSPLTSGNTEAF
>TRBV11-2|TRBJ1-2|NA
ASRPLGRGITKGYT
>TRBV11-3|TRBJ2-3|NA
ASSSTGLAGVDGDTQY
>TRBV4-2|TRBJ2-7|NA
ASSRDGGGNYEQY
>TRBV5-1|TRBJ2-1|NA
ASSLPPPRGRRAYNEQF
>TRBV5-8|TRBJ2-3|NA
ASSLETSGKYTQY
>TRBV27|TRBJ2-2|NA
ASSLVGLANTGELF
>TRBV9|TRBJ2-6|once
ASSLIGADHSGANVLT
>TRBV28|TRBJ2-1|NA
ASRTSGNNEQF
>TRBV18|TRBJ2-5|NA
ASSEGLAVQETQY
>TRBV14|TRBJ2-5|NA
ASSPSGETQY
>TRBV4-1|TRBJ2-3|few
ASSPRRGGRDTDTQY
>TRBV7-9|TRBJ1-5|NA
ASSLEYSNQPQH
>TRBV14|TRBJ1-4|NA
ASSQSRPVINEKLF
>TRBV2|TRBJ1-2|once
ASSGQGYYGYT
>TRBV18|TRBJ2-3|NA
ASSPGQATDTQY
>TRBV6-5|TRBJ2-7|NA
ATVSSSYEQY
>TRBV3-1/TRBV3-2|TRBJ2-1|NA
ASSQDKHPKYNEQF
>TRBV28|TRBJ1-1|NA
ASRKIRDNTEAF
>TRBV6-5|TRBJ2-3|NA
ASSYVSGAADTQY
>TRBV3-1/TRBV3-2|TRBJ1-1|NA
ASSQQYGTLRTEAF
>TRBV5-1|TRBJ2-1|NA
ASSALQGVDEQF
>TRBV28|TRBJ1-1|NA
ASSRQGAVAEAF
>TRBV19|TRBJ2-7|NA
ASSLVGRYEQY
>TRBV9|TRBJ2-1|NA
ASSGGSSSYNEQF
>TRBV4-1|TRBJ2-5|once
ASSRLPGETQY
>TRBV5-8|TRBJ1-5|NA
ASSLGRDNNQPQH
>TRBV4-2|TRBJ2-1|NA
ASSPELGGSYNEQF
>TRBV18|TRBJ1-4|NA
ASSADRGWNEKLF